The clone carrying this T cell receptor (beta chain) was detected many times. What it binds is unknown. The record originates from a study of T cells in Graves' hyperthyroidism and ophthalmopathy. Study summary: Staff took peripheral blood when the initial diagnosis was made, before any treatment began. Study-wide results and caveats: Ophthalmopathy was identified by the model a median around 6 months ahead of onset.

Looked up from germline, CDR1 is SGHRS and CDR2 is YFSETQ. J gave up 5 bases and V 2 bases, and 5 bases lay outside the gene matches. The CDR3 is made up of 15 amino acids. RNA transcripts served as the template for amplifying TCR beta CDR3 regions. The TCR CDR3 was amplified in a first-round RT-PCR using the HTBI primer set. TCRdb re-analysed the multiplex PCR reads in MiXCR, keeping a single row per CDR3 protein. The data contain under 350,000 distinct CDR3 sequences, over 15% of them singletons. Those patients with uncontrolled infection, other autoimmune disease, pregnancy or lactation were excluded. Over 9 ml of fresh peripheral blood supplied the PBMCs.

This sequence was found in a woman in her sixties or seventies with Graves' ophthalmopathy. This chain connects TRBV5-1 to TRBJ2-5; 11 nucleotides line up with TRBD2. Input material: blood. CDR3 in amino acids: CASSFTSGSAETQYF. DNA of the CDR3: TGCGCCAGCAGCTTCACTAGCGGGAGCGCTGAGACCCAGTACTTC.